Listed below are T cell receptor beta chains from one sample, sequenced in a study of T cell responses to AZD1222 COVID-19 vaccine. Clones were read by immunoSEQ multiplex PCR, and TCRdb kept only the in-frame ones, dropping some. Among some 150,000 clones listed, roughly 89% were seen once. Sequences were derived from peripheral blood, sampled on day 0 of AZD1222 vaccination. The receptors were gathered from an adult in good health. CDR3s include the opening cysteine and the closing phenylalanine or tryptophan. The D gene is left open where the match is weak. Size is omitted from some rows. Given values are once, few, many or a class for expanded clones.

d_call	v_call	clone_size	j_call	cdr3_aa	cdr3_nt
.	TRBV7-9	once	TRBJ2-5	CASSLLGERETQYF	TGTGCCAGCAGCTTATTAGGGGAGAGGGAGACCCAGTACTTC
TRBD2	TRBV5-4	.	TRBJ2-1	CASSKEGTSGDEQFF	TGTGCCAGCAGCAAGGAAGGGACTAGCGGGGATGAGCAGTTCTTC
TRBD1	TRBV19	.	TRBJ1-5	CATLPDREGNQPQHF	TGTGCCACCTTACCGGACAGGGAAGGCAATCAGCCCCAGCATTTT
.	TRBV28	once	TRBJ2-3	CASSLYVDTQYF	TGTGCCAGCAGTTTATACGTCGATACGCAGTATTTT
.	TRBV4-3	.	TRBJ1-5	CASSPGTPPSNQPQHF	TGCGCCAGCAGCCCCGGGACACCCCCTAGCAATCAGCCCCAGCATTTT
.	TRBV28	.	TRBJ2-5	CASSDPGLQETQYF	TGTGCCAGCAGCGACCCGGGACTGCAAGAGACCCAGTACTTC
TRBD1	TRBV20-1	.	TRBJ1-2	CSASDGGTEFYGYTF	TGCAGTGCTAGTGATGGCGGGACAGAATTCTATGGCTACACCTTC
TRBD1	TRBV9	.	TRBJ2-6	CASNRGGAGANVLTF	TGTGCCAGCAATCGAGGGGGCGCCGGGGCCAACGTCCTGACTTTC
.	TRBV11-2	once	TRBJ1-4	CASSLLLDEKLFF	TGTGCCAGCAGCTTGCTCCTCGATGAAAAACTGTTTTTT
.	TRBV7-8	.	TRBJ1-5	CASSLEGSHGGNQPQHF	TGTGCCAGCAGCTTAGAAGGTTCCCATGGGGGGAATCAGCCCCAGCATTTT
.	TRBV5-4	.	TRBJ2-5	CASHRDGETQYF	TGTGCCAGCCACAGGGATGGGGAGACCCAGTACTTC
.	TRBV28	.	TRBJ1-5	CASSLGGSNQPQHF	TGTGCCAGCAGTTTGGGGGGGAGCAATCAGCCCCAGCATTTT
.	TRBV28	few	TRBJ1-1	CASSSNAMNTEAFF	TGTGCCAGCAGTTCAAACGCGATGAACACTGAAGCTTTCTTT
.	TRBV7-2	.	TRBJ2-7	CASSPTPSFEQYF	TGTGCCAGCAGCCCTACACCCAGTTTTGAGCAGTACTTC
TRBD2	TRBV19	.	TRBJ2-5	CASSARLAGGFETQYF	TGTGCCAGTAGTGCCCGACTAGCGGGAGGATTCGAGACCCAGTACTTC
.	TRBV18	.	TRBJ2-3	CASSPPSLSTDTQYF	TGTGCCAGCTCACCACCCAGTCTTAGCACAGATACGCAGTATTTT
.	TRBV4-1	.	TRBJ1-4	CASSQSFLFEKLFF	TGCGCCAGCAGCCAATCCTTTCTGTTCGAAAAACTGTTTTTT
.	TRBV6-5	.	TRBJ1-5	CASSYGRRQNQPQHF	TGTGCCAGCAGTTACGGCCGTAGACAGAATCAGCCCCAGCATTTT
.	TRBV18	.	TRBJ1-1	CASSRTNTEAFF	TGTGCCAGCTCAAGAACGAACACTGAAGCTTTCTTT
TRBD1	TRBV3-1/TRBV3-2	.	TRBJ1-1	CASSLQGAGTEAFF	TGTGCCAGCAGCCTTCAGGGGGCCGGCACTGAAGCTTTCTTT
.	TRBV5-4	once	TRBJ2-1	CASSWGTEQFF	TGTGCCAGCAGCTGGGGCACTGAGCAGTTCTTC
TRBD2	TRBV28	.	TRBJ2-7	CASTPSGSSYEQYF	TGTGCCAGCACCCCCAGCGGGAGTTCCTACGAGCAGTACTTC
.	TRBV5-5	once	TRBJ1-3	CASSTGVWENTIYF	TGTGCCAGCAGCACCGGAGTTTGGGAAAACACCATATATTTT
TRBD1	TRBV28	.	TRBJ1-5	CASSPSQGVIRQRNQPQHF	TGTGCCAGCAGTCCGTCACAGGGGGTCATACGACAGCGCAATCAGCCCCAGCATTTT
.	TRBV9	.	TRBJ1-5	CASSVTGNQPQHF	TGTGCCAGCAGCGTGACAGGTAATCAGCCCCAGCATTTT
TRBD2	TRBV6-5	.	TRBJ2-7	CASSYGLADYEQYF	TGTGCCAGCAGTTACGGGCTAGCGGATTACGAGCAGTACTTC
.	TRBV6-5	.	TRBJ2-1	CASSYIRSNNEQFF	TGTGCCAGCAGTTACATCCGCAGCAACAATGAGCAGTTCTTC
TRBD1	TRBV7-3	.	TRBJ2-7	CASSLMGTGTYEQYF	TGTGCCAGCAGCTTAATGGGGACAGGGACCTACGAGCAGTACTTC
TRBD1	TRBV19	.	TRBJ2-1	CASSYGQGEYSYNEQFF	TGTGCCAGTAGCTACGGACAGGGGGAGTACTCCTACAATGAGCAGTTCTTC
.	TRBV28	.	TRBJ1-1	CASSLFEKARDTEAFF	TGTGCCAGCAGTTTATTTGAGAAGGCCCGGGACACTGAAGCTTTCTTT
.	TRBV28	.	TRBJ1-1	CASTLGPRAWNTEAFF	TGTGCCAGCACCCTTGGGCCTAGGGCGTGGAACACTGAAGCTTTCTTT
TRBD1	TRBV19	.	TRBJ2-7	CASSLTGTGGSEQYF	TGTGCCAGTAGTCTGACCGGGACAGGGGGCTCCGAGCAGTACTTC
.	TRBV24-1	.	TRBJ2-3	CATSDTGGPQDTQYF	TGTGCCACCAGTGACACGGGCGGGCCCCAGGATACGCAGTATTTT
.	TRBV4-3	.	TRBJ1-2	CASSQEIGGGSFNYGYTF	TGCGCCAGCAGCCAAGAAATAGGGGGTGGCAGTTTTAACTATGGCTACACCTTC
.	TRBV27	once	TRBJ1-5	CASSLARNQPQHF	TGTGCCAGCAGTTTAGCCAGGAATCAGCCCCAGCATTTT
.	TRBV28	.	TRBJ1-3	CASSFRGYSGNTIYF	TGTGCCAGCAGCTTCAGGGGTTACTCTGGAAACACCATATATTTT